There are many counts of the clone carrying this T cell receptor (beta chain). What it recognizes is unknown. Looked up from germline, CDR1 is SGHAT and CDR2 is FQNNGV. The CDR3 totals 14 residues. V lost 0 bases and J 2 bases, leaving 5 bases between the germline ends. HTBI primers from iRepertoire and Arm-PCR of CDR3 regions yielded the TCR beta libraries. TCRdb redid the calling of the multiplex PCR reads with MiXCR, one entry per CDR3 protein. Of around 320,000 distinct CDR3 sequences in the sample, about a sixth were seen once. The data are from a study of regulatory T cells in long-lasting Graves disease. The time point denotes: newly diagnosed GD, antithyroid drugs for less than 3 months. Generation of the TCR library employed RNA extracted from PBMCs. Study results and caveats: Accuracy was perhaps lowered by the small sample size.

This sample also belongs to another study, concerning T cells in Graves' hyperthyroidism and ophthalmopathy. This second report adds: A set of HTBI primers served as the primers for a first-round RT-PCR of the TCR CDR3. Appearing also in blood were most of the thyroid clonotypes expanded above 0.001.

The sample in question was peripheral blood mononuclear cells (PBMCs), obtained at new diagnosis, from a patient treated with antithyroid drugs. V is TRBV11-2 and J is TRBJ1-3; D unclear. The sequence came from a man aged 35-49 years with Graves disease. As DNA, the CDR3 is TGTGCCAGCAGCTTAGAAGGTACTGGAAACACCATATATTTT. The encoded protein is CASSLEGTGNTIYF.